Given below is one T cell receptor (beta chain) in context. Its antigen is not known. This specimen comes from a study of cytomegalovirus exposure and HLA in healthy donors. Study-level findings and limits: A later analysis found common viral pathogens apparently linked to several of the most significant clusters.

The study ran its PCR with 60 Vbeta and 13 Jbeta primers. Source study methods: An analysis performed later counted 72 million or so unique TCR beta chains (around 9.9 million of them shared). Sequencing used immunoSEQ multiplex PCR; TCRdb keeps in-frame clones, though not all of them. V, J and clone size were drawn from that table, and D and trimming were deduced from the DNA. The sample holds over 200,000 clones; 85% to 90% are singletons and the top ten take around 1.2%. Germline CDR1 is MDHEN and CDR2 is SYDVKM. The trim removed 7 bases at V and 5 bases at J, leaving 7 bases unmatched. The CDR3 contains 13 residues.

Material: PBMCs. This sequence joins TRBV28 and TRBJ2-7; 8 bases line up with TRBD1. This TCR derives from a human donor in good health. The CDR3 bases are TGTGCCAGCAACCCGGACAGGGCCGACGAGCAGTACTTC. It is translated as CASNPDRADEQYF.